One sample yielded the 8 T cell receptor beta chains listed below, sequenced in a study of tumor-infiltrating lymphocytes in primary liver carcinoma. A primer matching the constant region was used to make TCR beta cDNA from about 500 ng of total RNA. Construction of TCR beta libraries relied on three successive nested multiplex PCR rounds employing slightly modified ARM-PCR. TRBV1-TRBV30 forward primers paired with a C-beta reverse primer were used in the first two PCR rounds, which ran approximately 10 cycles each. TCRdb itself ran the multiplex PCR reads through MiXCR, one entry per CDR3 protein. The repertoire holds more than 45,000 distinct CDR3 sequences, with 65% to 85% as singletons. Bulk tissue was left unsorted, and RNA and DNA were co-extracted from 20-30 mg of it. The material sequenced was liver tumor tissue from sampling region 5. Indicated subset: tumor region T5, tumor centre. The receptors originated from a man in his forties with primary liver carcinoma and hepatitis B virus infection.

The sample holds a few counts of this clonotype. One end of the junction is discordant with germline, which a read error may explain. The rearrangement joins TRBV29-1 to TRBJ1-6; tentatively, D is TRBD1 (6 bases). The CDR3 length is 13 residues. The germline CDR1 and CDR2 sequences are SQVTM and ANQGSEA. CDR3 residues: CSIGDGTNSPIHF. CDR3 nucleotides: TGCAGCATTGGGGACGGGACAAATTCACCCATCCACTTT. Variable domain in full (rest from reference TRBV29-1 and TRBJ1-6): SAVISQKPSRDICQRGTSLTIQCQVDSQVTMMFWYRQQPGQSLTLIATANQGSEATYESGFVIDKFPISRPNLTFSTLTVSNMSPEDSSIYLCSIGDGTNSPIHFGNGTRLTVT.

This clonotype was observed a handful of times. A single base separates this from a much larger clone, so it may be a read error. CDR3 in amino acids: CASSQDRWGPRHF. The CDR3, as DNA: TGTGCCAGCAGTCAAGACAGGTGGGGGCCCCGGCATTTT. The rearrangement joins TRBV28 to TRBJ1-5; tentative D call: TRBD1 (6 bases). In germline, CDR1 is MDHEN, CDR2 SYDVKM. There are 13 residues in the CDR3.

With regard to this clonotype: Its ends do not fully match the called genes, so a read error is possible. This chain links TRBV11-2 with TRBJ2-1, with 7 bases fitting TRBD2. Germline lookup yields CDR1 SGHAT and CDR2 FQNNGV. The CDR3 is made up of 14 amino acids. CDR3 coding DNA: TGTGCCAGCAGCTTACTGACGGGAGGCTACGAGCAGTGCTTC. It codes for CASSLLTGGYEQCF.

This clonotype was seen more than once but under ten times. DNA of the CDR3: TGTGCCAGCAGAGAAGGGCCCGGGAGCAGTCAACCCCAGCATTTT. Protein product: CASREGPGSSQPQHF. V and J are TRBV12-3 or TRBV12-4 and TRBJ1-5; D remains ambiguous. V was pared by 6 bases and J by 10 bases, with 22 bases between. The CDR3 runs 15 residues.

Note on this clonotype: The final CDR3 position lacks the conserved phenylalanine or tryptophan, pointing to a likely read error. The chain carries TRBV11-2 and TRBJ1-6; D remains unclear. Germline V gene sequence: CDR1 SGHAT, CDR2 FQNNGV. The CDR3 consists of 13 residues. In DNA, the CDR3 is TGTACTAGCGCGGGCGGAAATAATTCACCCCTCCACTCT. Protein product: CTSAGGNNSPLHS.

This clonotype was observed a single time. The chain recombines TRBV6-5 with TRBJ1-2, with D uncertain. The CDR3 spans 12 residues. V was trimmed by 5 bases and J by 7 bases, leaving 11 bases between them. Per the germline V gene, CDR1 is MNHEY and CDR2 is SVGAGI. The CDR3 here is CASSPTETGYTF. CDR3 bases: TGTGCCAGCAGTCCTACAGAGACTGGCTACACCTTC.

This clonotype was seen more than once but under ten times. This may stem from a read error, because a much larger clone lies one nucleotide away. The chain links TRBV6-4 to TRBJ2-1; D possibly corresponds to TRBD2 (6 bases). This CDR3 region has 15 residues. In germline, CDR1 is MRHNA, CDR2 SNTAGT. The CDR3 nucleotides are TGTGCCAGCAGTGATTATAGCGGCTCCTGCAATGAGCAGTTCTTC. Translated, it gives CASSDYSGSCNEQFF.

The chain has TRBV7-8 and TRBJ2-3; D is tentatively TRBD1 or TRBD2 (5 bases each). CDR1 and CDR2 from the germline V gene are SGHVS and FQNEAQ. The V end was cut by 3 bases, the J end by 15 bases, with 22 bases between. The CDR3 totals 14 residues. The CDR3 DNA is TGTGCCAGCAGCTTTGGGGACGGCTTAGATACACACTATTTT. Its protein is CASSFGDGLDTHYF.